This paragraph reports one T cell receptor beta chain. Seattle cases were enrolled at active infection and followed longitudinally. The CDR3 consists of 16 residues. Germline assignment: CDR1 KGHSH and CDR2 LQKENI. Trimming cost V 3 bases and J 4 bases; bases outside gene matches: 7. This sample is drawn from a study of blood T cell repertoires in COVID-19. Study-wide context: Sites in the United States, Italy and Spain provided acute and convalescent COVID-19 samples.

Profiling relied on immunoSEQ multiplex PCR, and the TCRdb table lists in-frame clones only, not all of them. This table holds roughly 20,000 clones, 70% to 85% found once. The sequencing sample was made of peripheral blood. The rearrangement uses TRBV18 and TRBJ2-2, with 8 bases lining up with TRBD2. The sequence came from a man between 70 and 80 years old with COVID-19, enrolled during active disease. Here the CDR3 DNA reads TGTGCCAGCTCACCTCCCGGGAGGGCCGGCACCGGGGAGCTGTTTTTT. Amino acid sequence: CASSPPGRAGTGELFF.